This is a list of T cell receptor beta chains from one sample in a study of blood T cell repertoires in COVID-19. Sequenced by immunoSEQ multiplex PCR; TCRdb stores in-frame clones only, minus some. The sample has a few hundred thousand clones, 85% seen once. Sequenced input: peripheral blood. These receptors were taken from a young woman with acute or convalescent COVID-19. Both conserved end residues are part of each CDR3. The D gene is left open where the match is weak. Clone size is given for some rows only: seen once, a few or many times, or a class if the clone is expanded.

d_call clone_size j_call cdr3_length v_call cdr3_nt cdr3_aa
TRBD2 NA TRBJ2-4 16 TRBV4-2 TGTGCCGCCGGGACTAGCGGGGGGGCGGGCAAAAACATTCAGTACTTC CAAGTSGGAGKNIQYF
NA NA TRBJ1-6 15 TRBV4-1 TGCGCCAGCAAAAGGTCCCTAGACCATAATTCACCCCTCCACTTT CASKRSLDHNSPLHF
TRBD2 once TRBJ2-1 16 TRBV4-1 TGCGCCAGCAGGGGACTAGCGGGAAGCTCCTACAATGAGCAGTTCTTC CASRGLAGSSYNEQFF
TRBD1 NA TRBJ1-2 14 TRBV19 TGTGCCAGTAAAGACAGGGTCGGGCAATATGGCTACACCTTC CASKDRVGQYGYTF
TRBD1 NA TRBJ2-7 14 TRBV4-2 TGTGCCAGCAGCACAGACAGGGGGTTGCACGAGCAGTACTTC CASSTDRGLHEQYF
TRBD1 NA TRBJ1-6 17 TRBV19 TGTGCCAGTAGTGGGCCAACGGGACAGGGGAGGAATTCACCCCTCCACTTT CASSGPTGQGRNSPLHF
TRBD2 NA TRBJ2-1 14 TRBV5-1 TGCGCCAGCAGCTCTAGCGGGAACGACAATGAGCAGTTCTTC CASSSSGNDNEQFF
TRBD1 NA TRBJ2-1 13 TRBV7-9 TGTGCCAGCAGCTTACAGGGGGAAAACGAGCAGTTCTTC CASSLQGENEQFF
NA NA TRBJ2-5 17 TRBV7-9 TGTGCCAGCAGTCCTACCCTGGACAGGCGGGACGGTGGGGACCAGTACTTC CASSPTLDRRDGGDQYF
NA NA TRBJ2-5 13 TRBV2 TGTGCCAGCAGTGTCACAGGGTCTGGGACCCAGTACTTC CASSVTGSGTQYF
NA few TRBJ2-7 14 TRBV5-1 TGCGCCAGCAGCTTCTCGCAGGCTACCTACGAGCAGTACTTC CASSFSQATYEQYF
NA NA TRBJ2-7 13 TRBV9 TGTGCCAGCAGCGTCGGAGCAGCAGACGAGCAGTACTTC CASSVGAADEQYF
TRBD1 NA TRBJ1-1 14 TRBV5-8 TGTGCCAGCAGGCGCAGGGGGGAGCAGAGTGAAGCTTTCTTT CASRRRGEQSEAFF
TRBD2 NA TRBJ2-1 14 TRBV28 TGTGCCAGCAGCCCCCGTCGGGAGGTCAGTGAGCAGTTCTTC CASSPRREVSEQFF
TRBD2 NA TRBJ2-1 15 TRBV5-6 TGTGCCAGCAGCTACGGAACTAGCGGGATCGGGGAGCAGTTCTTC CASSYGTSGIGEQFF
TRBD1 NA TRBJ1-1 14 TRBV7-9 TGTGCCAGCAGCTTCGGGACAGGGGAGACTGAAGCTTTCTTT CASSFGTGETEAFF
NA few TRBJ2-7 13 TRBV12-3/TRBV12-4 TGTGCCAGCAGATCTAGCGTCTCCTACGAGCAGTACTTC CASRSSVSYEQYF
NA NA TRBJ1-2 12 TRBV30 TGTGCCTGGCCACGCGCCAACTATGGCTACACCTTC CAWPRANYGYTF
TRBD2 NA TRBJ2-3 14 TRBV5-1 TGCGCCAGCAGCTACGCCCGGGAGGCAGATACGCAGTATTTT CASSYAREADTQYF
TRBD1 NA TRBJ1-2 16 TRBV10-3 TGTGCCATCAGTGATCTTACAGGGGGAGGCCTCTATGGCTACACCTTC CAISDLTGGGLYGYTF
NA NA TRBJ2-1 13 TRBV29-1 TGCAGCGATACGGAGAGCTCCTACAATGAGCAGTTCTTC CSDTESSYNEQFF
TRBD1 NA TRBJ2-1 15 TRBV6-5 TGTGCCGTCGGAGGTTGGAGACAGGGGGCAGGTGAGCAGTTCTTC CAVGGWRQGAGEQFF
NA NA TRBJ2-7 13 TRBV5-4 TGTGCCAGCAGCTTGGCGCAGCGTCCCGAGCAGTACTTC CASSLAQRPEQYF
TRBD1 NA TRBJ1-1 12 TRBV7-9 TGTGCCAGCAGCGACAGGGGCACTGAAGCTTTCTTT CASSDRGTEAFF
NA NA TRBJ1-1 14 TRBV30 TGTGCCTGGAGTGCAGGGGTGGGGGTCACTGAAGCTTTCTTT CAWSAGVGVTEAFF
TRBD2 NA TRBJ2-2 19 TRBV28 TGTGCCAGCAGTCTCCGGACTAGCGGGAGGACTACGGGCACCGGGGAGCTGTTTTTT CASSLRTSGRTTGTGELFF
NA NA TRBJ1-3 15 TRBV6-5 TGTGCCAGCAGTCTCTCACGCTACTCTGGAAACACCATATATTTT CASSLSRYSGNTIYF
NA NA TRBJ2-1 11 TRBV10-3 TGTGCCATCAGCCTCGACAATGAGCAGTTCTTC CAISLDNEQFF
NA NA TRBJ1-1 13 TRBV6-5 TGTGCCAGCACCCCGTTGCGGAACACTGAAGCTTTCTTT CASTPLRNTEAFF
TRBD2 once TRBJ2-3 16 TRBV9 TGTGCCAGCAGCGGGCTAGCGGGGCCAGGCACAGATACGCAGTATTTT CASSGLAGPGTDTQYF
NA NA TRBJ1-5 12 TRBV10-2 TGCGCCAGCCGGCAGGGCAATCAGCCCCAGCATTTT CASRQGNQPQHF
TRBD2 NA TRBJ2-1 15 TRBV2 TGTGCCAGCAGGCGCACTAGCGGCCGCTACAATGAGCAGTTCTTC CASRRTSGRYNEQFF
NA NA TRBJ1-3 16 TRBV11-3 TGTGCCAGCAGCGTTACAGGGTTTTGGTCTGGAAACACCATATATTTT CASSVTGFWSGNTIYF
NA NA TRBJ1-5 15 TRBV27 TGTGCCAGCAGTTTAGGGGGGTTAAGCAATCAGCCCCAGCATTTT CASSLGGLSNQPQHF
NA NA TRBJ2-3 11 TRBV24-1 TGTGCCACCAGTGTATCGGATACGCAGTATTTT CATSVSDTQYF
NA NA TRBJ1-2 13 TRBV6-4 TGTGCCAGCAGTGGAAACCGACAGGCTGGCTACACCTTC CASSGNRQAGYTF
NA NA TRBJ1-1 17 TRBV14 TGTGCCAGCAGCCAAGATAGGGGCCCCGGGTGGAACACTGAAGCTTTCTTT CASSQDRGPGWNTEAFF
NA once TRBJ2-3 18 TRBV4-1 TGCGCCAGCAGCCAAGCCATCCCAACGGGTTCGGTCACAGATACGCAGTATTTT CASSQAIPTGSVTDTQYF
TRBD1 NA TRBJ1-1 15 TRBV5-1 TGCGCCAGCAGCTTGTTGGCAGGGGGCGTAACTGAAGCTTTCTTT CASSLLAGGVTEAFF
TRBD2 once TRBJ2-2 16 TRBV10-3 TGTGCCATCAGTGAGCGGGGGGACTCGAACACCGGGGAGCTGTTTTTT CAISERGDSNTGELFF
TRBD1 NA TRBJ1-2 13 TRBV19 TGTGCCAGTAGCCTAAGGGACAGCCCTGGCTACACCTTC CASSLRDSPGYTF